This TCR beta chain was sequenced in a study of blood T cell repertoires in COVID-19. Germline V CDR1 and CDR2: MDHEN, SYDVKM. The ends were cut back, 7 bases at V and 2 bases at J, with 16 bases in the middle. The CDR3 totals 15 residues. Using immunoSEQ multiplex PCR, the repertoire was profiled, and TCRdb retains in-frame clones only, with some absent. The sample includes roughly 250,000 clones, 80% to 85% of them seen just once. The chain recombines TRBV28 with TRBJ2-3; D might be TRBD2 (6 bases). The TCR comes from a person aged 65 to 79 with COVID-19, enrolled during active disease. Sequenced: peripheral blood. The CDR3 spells CASTPPRGATDTQYF. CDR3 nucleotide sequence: TGTGCCAGCACACCCCCCCGCGGGGCCACAGATACGCAGTATTTT.